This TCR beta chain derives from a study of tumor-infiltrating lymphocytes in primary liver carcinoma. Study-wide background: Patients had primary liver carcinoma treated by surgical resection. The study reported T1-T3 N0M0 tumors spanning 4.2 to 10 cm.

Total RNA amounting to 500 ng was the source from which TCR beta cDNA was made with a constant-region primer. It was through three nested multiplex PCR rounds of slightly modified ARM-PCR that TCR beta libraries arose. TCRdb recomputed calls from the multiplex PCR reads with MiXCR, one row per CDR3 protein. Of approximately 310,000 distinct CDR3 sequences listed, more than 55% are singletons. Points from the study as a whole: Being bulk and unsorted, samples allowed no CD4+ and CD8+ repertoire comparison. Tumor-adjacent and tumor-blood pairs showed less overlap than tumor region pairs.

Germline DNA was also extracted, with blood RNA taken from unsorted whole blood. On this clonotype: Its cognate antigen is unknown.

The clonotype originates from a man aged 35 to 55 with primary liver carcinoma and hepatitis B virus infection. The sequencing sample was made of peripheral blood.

In DNA form, the CDR3 reads TGTGCCAGCAGCCATGCAACGGGGGCGGGAAACGAGCAGTACTTC. This codes for CASSHATGAGNEQYF. The chain links TRBV7-9 to TRBJ2-7; D possibly matches TRBD1 or TRBD2 (6 bases each). Germline values: CDR1 SEHNR, CDR2 FQNEAQ (reference sequence). The V gene lost 5 bases and the J gene lost 5 bases, with 19 bases spanning the gap. There are 15 residues in the CDR3.